This T cell receptor (beta chain) was documented in a study of cytomegalovirus exposure and HLA in healthy donors. Study results and limitations: In vitro experiments confirmed that three CMV-associated chains were specific for CMV antigens. Within a later analysis, the majority of CMV-associated TCR beta chains appeared HLA-restricted. Roughly even sequencing depth across donors was the assumption behind the presence/absence analyses.

The PCR ran on 60 Vbeta and 13 Jbeta primers. Original processing notes: Later, 65 million to 85 million unique TCR beta chains were counted in an analysis, and roughly 11 million of them were shared. Sequenced by immunoSEQ multiplex PCR; TCRdb stores in-frame clones only, minus some. From that table come the V and J calls and clone size; the DNA was used to work out D and trimming. In the table there are some 52,000 clones, approximately 70% of which are singletons. The CDR3 spans 15 residues. Germline values: CDR1 SGDLS, CDR2 YYNGEE. Deletions cut 1 base from V and 5 bases from J, with 13 bases between. Of note for this clone: Its antigen is unidentified.

The sequence came from a woman aged 45-65 years in good health and CMV-seronegative. Material for sequencing was PBMCs. The chain has TRBV9 and TRBJ2-1; D remains ambiguous. The CDR3 coding sequence is TGTGCCAGCAGCGTATTGAGACTGGCGGACAATGAGCAGTTCTTC. As protein: CASSVLRLADNEQFF.